This T cell receptor beta chain came from a study of regulatory T cells. Study results and caveats: Hydrophobic residues at CDR3 positions 6 and 7 were enriched in conventional CD4+ T cells of CD3G-deficient patients. In patients, unique TRB V-J pairs were restricted and V/J usage skewed, especially in Tregs.

Worth noting for this clone: Antigen: not known.

Primers: 52 TRBV forward and 13 TRBJ reverse. Using immunoSEQ multiplex PCR, the repertoire was profiled, and TCRdb retains in-frame clones only, with some absent. Of 32,000 or so clones listed, 85% to 95% are singletons. Per germline, CDR1 LGHNA and CDR2 YSLEER. CDR3 length: 14 amino acids. V shed 8 bases, J shed 1 base, and the junction held 7 bases outside the gene matches. A couple of CD3G-deficient patients had more severe autoimmunity; all had some. Patients aged 2 to 39 years had fewer naive and more memory CD4+ and CD8+ T cells. CD4+ cells were sorted into CD25-high CD127-low regulatory cells and CD25-low CD127-high conventional cells.

The source of this sequence is a person between 18 and 30 years old with CD3G deficiency. The V gene is TRBV4-3, the J gene TRBJ1-1; 7 positions agree with TRBD1. The sequencing sample was made of conventional CD4+ T cells sorted from blood. CDR3 nucleotides: TGCGCCAGCGGGTTGGGACAGCAGAACACTGAAGCTTTCTTT. Its translation is CASGLGQQNTEAFF.